Detailed here is one TCR beta chain. What it binds is unknown. The data are from a study of monozygotic twins with inflammatory bowel disease. Study conclusions and caveats: Among the T cells, different subtypes could not be distinguished. Whereas healthy co-twins had higher TCRbeta diversity (inverse Simpson), IBD patients had lower diversity. Immunosuppressive treatment differences may have increased patient repertoire variability. IBD patients exhibited fewer clonotypes shared with other individuals than healthy twins, particularly with disease activity.

CDR1 is SEHNR, CDR2 FQNEAQ, per germline (reference sequence). CDR3 length: 15 amino acids. TCRdb reanalyzed the 5' RACE reads, giving one entry per CDR3 protein sequence and no DNA. Its table records some 170,000 distinct CDR3 sequences. The receptor was isolated from a human donor with ulcerative colitis or Crohn's disease, or a healthy co-twin of an affected twin (not recorded which). The sequenced sample consisted of blood. The chain joins TRBV7-9 to TRBJ1-1; TCRdb proposes TRBD1, but this gene call is untestable without DNA. The CDR3 protein is CASSPPGQGAIEAFF.